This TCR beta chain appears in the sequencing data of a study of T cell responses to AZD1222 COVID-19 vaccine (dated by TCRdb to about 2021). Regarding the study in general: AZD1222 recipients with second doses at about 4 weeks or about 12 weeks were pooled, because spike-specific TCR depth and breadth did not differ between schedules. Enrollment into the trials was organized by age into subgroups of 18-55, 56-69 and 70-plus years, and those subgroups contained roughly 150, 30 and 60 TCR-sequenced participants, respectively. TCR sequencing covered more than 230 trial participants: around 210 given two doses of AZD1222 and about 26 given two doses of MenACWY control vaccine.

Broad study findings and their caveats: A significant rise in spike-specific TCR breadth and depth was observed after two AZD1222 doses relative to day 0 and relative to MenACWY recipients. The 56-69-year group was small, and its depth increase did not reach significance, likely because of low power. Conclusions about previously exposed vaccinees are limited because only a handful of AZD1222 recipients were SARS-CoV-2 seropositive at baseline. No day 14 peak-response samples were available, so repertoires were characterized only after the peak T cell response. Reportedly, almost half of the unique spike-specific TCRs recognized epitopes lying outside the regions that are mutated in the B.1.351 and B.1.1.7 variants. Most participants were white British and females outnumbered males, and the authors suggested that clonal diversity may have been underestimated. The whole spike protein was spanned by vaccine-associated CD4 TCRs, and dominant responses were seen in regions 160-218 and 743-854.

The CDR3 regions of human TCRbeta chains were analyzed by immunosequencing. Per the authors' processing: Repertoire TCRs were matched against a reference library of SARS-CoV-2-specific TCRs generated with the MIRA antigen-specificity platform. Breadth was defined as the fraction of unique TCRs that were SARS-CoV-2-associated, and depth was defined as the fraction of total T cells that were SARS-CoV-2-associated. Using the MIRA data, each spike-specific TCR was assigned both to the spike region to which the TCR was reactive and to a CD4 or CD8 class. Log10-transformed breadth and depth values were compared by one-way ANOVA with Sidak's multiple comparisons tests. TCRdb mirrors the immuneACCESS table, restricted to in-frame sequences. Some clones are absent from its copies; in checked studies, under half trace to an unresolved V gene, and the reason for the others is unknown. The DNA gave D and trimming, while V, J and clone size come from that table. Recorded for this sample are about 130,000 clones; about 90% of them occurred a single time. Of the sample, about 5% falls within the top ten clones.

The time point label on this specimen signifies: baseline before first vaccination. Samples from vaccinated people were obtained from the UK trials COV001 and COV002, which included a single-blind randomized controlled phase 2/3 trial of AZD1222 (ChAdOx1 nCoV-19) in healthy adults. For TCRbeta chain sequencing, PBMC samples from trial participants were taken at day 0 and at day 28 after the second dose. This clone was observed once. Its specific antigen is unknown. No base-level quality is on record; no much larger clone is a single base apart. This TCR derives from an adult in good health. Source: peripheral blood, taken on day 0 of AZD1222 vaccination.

The DNA reads as follows: TGCGCCAGCAGCTTGGGGGGGCGCGCAACTAATGAAAAACTGTTTTTT. It encodes CASSLGGRATNEKLFF. The rearrangement joined TRBV5-1 to TRBJ1-4; a tentative D match to TRBD1 spans 6 bases. CDR1 and CDR2, looked up from the germline V gene, are SGHRS and YFSETQ. The CDR3 goes from the cysteine to the phenylalanine over 16 residues. Only the CDR3 part of the read is kept: 48 bases, read in frame from the first base. Trimming costs V 0 bases and J 0 bases, and their ends lie 9 bases apart.